A single sample is the source of the 5 T cell receptor beta chains below, sequenced in a study of cytomegalovirus exposure and HLA in healthy donors. PCR used 60 Vbeta primers and 13 Jbeta primers. Some clones are missing from TCRdb's copy, which holds only in-frame ones; the method was immunoSEQ multiplex PCR. The table lists about 120,000 clones, 66% of them singletons. The sample taken for sequencing was PBMCs. The receptors here all came from a man between 18 and 29 years old in good health and CMV-seronegative.

The chain combines TRBV28 with TRBJ2-7; TRBD2 is a possible D gene (5 bases). Germline-derived CDR1 and CDR2 are MDHEN and SYDVKM. Deletions cut 3 bases from V and 2 bases from J, with 20 bases between. The CDR3 contains 17 residues. CDR3 sequence (DNA): TGTGCCAGCAGTTTGTCCCTCCCGGGTGGGAGCACCTACGAGCAGTACTTC. Amino acid sequence: CASSLSLPGGSTYEQYF. The full variable domain, its missing parts supplied by reference TRBV28 and TRBJ2-7, is DVKVTQSSRYLVKRTGEKVFLECVQDMDHENMFWYRQDPGLGLRLIYFSYDVKMKEKGDIPEGYSVSREKKERFSLILESASTNQTSMYLCASSLSLPGGSTYEQYFGPGTRLTVT.

The chain employs TRBV19 and TRBJ2-7, with D possibly TRBD2 on 5 matching bases. The CDR3 has 11 amino acids. Deletions cut 11 bases from V and 4 bases from J, with 12 bases between. Germline CDR1 and CDR2: LNHDA and SQIVND (reference sequence). The CDR3 bases are TGTGCCGCCGGGGTAAGGTACGAGCAGTACTTC. This encodes CAAGVRYEQYF.

The V gene is TRBV15, the J gene TRBJ1-2; 7 bases fit TRBD1. V was clipped by 5 bases and J by 3 bases; unmatched bases: 9. This CDR3 contains 15 residues. CDR1 and CDR2 (germline): LNHNV, YYDKDF (reference sequence). CDR3 residues: CATSRNRGPDYGYTF. In DNA, the CDR3 is TGTGCCACCAGCCGAAATAGGGGGCCGGACTATGGCTACACCTTC.

This rearrangement joins TRBV9 to TRBJ2-3, with D possibly being TRBD1 (6 bases). Germline CDR1 SGDLS, CDR2 YYNGEE. The ends were cut back, 4 bases at V and 6 bases at J, with 9 bases in the middle. The CDR3 has 12 amino acids. In DNA, the CDR3 is TGTGCCAGCAGCCACAGGGTGGATACGCAGTATTTT. This gives the protein CASSHRVDTQYF.

This sequence joins TRBV30 and TRBJ1-2, with TRBD1 as a possible D gene (6 bases). The CDR3 contains 13 residues. The V and J ends lost 1 base and 4 bases respectively, with 10 bases between them. Germline V lookup: CDR1 GTSNPN, CDR2 SVGIG (reference sequence). CDR3: CAWSAGTSYGYTF. The CDR3 DNA reads TGTGCCTGGAGTGCCGGGACAAGCTATGGCTACACCTTC.